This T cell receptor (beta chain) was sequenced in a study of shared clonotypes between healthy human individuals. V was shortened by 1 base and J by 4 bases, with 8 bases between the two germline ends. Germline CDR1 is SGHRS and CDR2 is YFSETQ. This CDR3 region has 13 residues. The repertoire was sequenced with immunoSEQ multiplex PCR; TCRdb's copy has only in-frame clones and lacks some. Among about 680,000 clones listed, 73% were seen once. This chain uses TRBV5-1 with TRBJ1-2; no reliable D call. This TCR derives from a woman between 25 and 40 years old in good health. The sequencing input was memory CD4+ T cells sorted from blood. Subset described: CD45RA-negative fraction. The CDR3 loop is CASSLSRGYGYTF. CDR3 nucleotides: TGCGCCAGCAGCTTGAGTCGTGGCTATGGCTACACCTTC.